This TCR beta chain originates from a study of human T cells and chemical hapten exposure. Looking at the study overall: Sensitization applied 2% DPC to approximately 2 cm by approximately 2 cm of upper inner arm skin.

Via MiXCR, TCRdb re-called the RACE reads, giving one row per CDR3 protein. Seen here are about 68,000 distinct CDR3 sequences, roughly 11% observed once, and the top ten hold roughly 5.3%. V was trimmed by 1 base and J by 7 bases, leaving 10 bases between them. CDR3 length: 14 amino acids. Germline-derived CDR1 and CDR2 are SGHAT and FQNNGV. This clonotype was counted many times. As for time point: pre-sensitization, week 0. This sample's treatment: therapeutic diphenylcyclopropenone sensitization with weekly scalp DPC. The V gene is TRBV11-2, the J gene TRBJ2-2; no definite D call. The sample in question was whole blood, obtained in connection with sensitization to the hapten diphenylcyclopropenone (DPC). This sequence originates from a woman aged 50 to 60 with alopecia areata. Some clones in this sample may be carry-over from other donors' samples. CDR3 sequence: CASSLGDLLGELFF. The CDR3 DNA reads TGTGCCAGCAGCTTAGGGGATTTGCTCGGGGAGCTGTTTTTT.